Below, 16 T cell receptor beta chains from the same sample are listed, as sequenced in a study of shared clonotypes between healthy human individuals (dated by TCRdb to 2018 to 2021). CD8 naive samples were obtained by positive selection for CCR7 among CD45RO-negative cells, yielding a CD45RA+CCR7+ population from which TemRA cells were excluded. The method behind the library was the immunoSEQ multiplex PCR assay. Here the immuneACCESS table is served through TCRdb, limited to in-frame sequences with V and J called. Missing clones are a known gap in these copies; in checked studies unresolved V genes cover under half, and the rest lacks a known reason. Here the sample has just over 2,000,000 clones; approximately 94% occur a single time. The ten largest clones represent around 1.1% of the sample. Sequenced input: naive CD8+ T cells sorted from blood. What the cell subset or site label conveys for this sample: CD45RA+CCR7+. The receptors derive from a man between 18 and 35 years old in good health.

Concerning this clone itself: This sample includes further DNA sequences coding for the same CDR3. The chain uses TRBV9 and TRBJ2-7; 11 bases are a match to TRBD2. From germline, CDR1 is SGDLS and CDR2 YYNGEE. J gave up 2 bases and V 4 bases, and 5 bases lay outside the gene matches. This CDR3 has 15 amino acids. CDR3 sequence reads: CASSPTSGGAYEQYF. As DNA, the CDR3 is TGTGCCAGCAGCCCCACTAGCGGGGGAGCCTACGAGCAGTACTTC.

The gene calls are TRBV20-1 and TRBJ2-7; D ambiguous. V lost 3 bases and J lost 6, with 9 bases in between. The germline V gene encodes CDR1 DFQATT and CDR2 SNEGSKA (reference sequence). The length of the CDR3 is 11 residues. CDR3 bases: TGCAGTGCTAGTCACCTCGGCGAGCAGTACTTC. Its protein is CSASHLGEQYF.

Only one count was recorded for this clone. The rearrangement links TRBV5-4 to TRBJ1-2, with D possibly being TRBD1 (5 bases). Trimming shortened V by 0 bases and J by 5 bases, and 11 bases separated the two germline ends. The CDR3 extends over 14 amino acids. Germline CDR1 is SGHNT and CDR2 is YYREEE (reference sequence). The CDR3 loop reads CASSLARVDYGYTF. As DNA, the CDR3 is TGTGCCAGCAGCTTGGCCAGGGTAGATTATGGCTACACCTTC.

The rearrangement joins TRBV2 to TRBJ2-7; no definite D call. The germline gives CDR1 SNHLY, CDR2 FYNNEI. The ends were cut back, 1 base at V and 0 bases at J, with 13 bases in the middle. The CDR3 sequence is 16 residues long. The DNA for the CDR3 is TGTGCCAGCAGTGAAGACCGTCTAGACTTCTCCTACGAGCAGTACTTC. Translation gives CASSEDRLDFSYEQYF.

This rearrangement joins TRBV7-6 to TRBJ2-7; 9 bases line up with TRBD1. This CDR3 is built from 16 residues. Trimming took 5 bases from V and 0 from J; bases not matched to a gene: 8. The germline CDR1 and CDR2 sequences are SGHVS and FNYEAQ. In DNA, the CDR3 is TGTGCCAGCAGCGCGCAACCGGGACAGGGCTCCTACGAGCAGTACTTC. It codes for CASSAQPGQGSYEQYF.

Only one count was recorded for this clone. The gene calls are TRBV6-5 and TRBJ2-7, with D possibly TRBD1 on 5 matching bases. This CDR3 contains 15 residues. Trimming took 2 bases from V and 3 from J, leaving 14 bases between them. The V gene's germline CDR1 is MNHEY and CDR2 SVGAGI. The CDR3 nucleotides read TGTGCCAGCAGTTACCTTCCCCAGGGATTCTACGAGCAGTACTTC. Its translation is CASSYLPQGFYEQYF.

The rearrangement uses TRBV11-2 and TRBJ2-7; D is perhaps TRBD1 (5 bases). The CDR3 consists of 18 residues. V was pared by 0 bases and J by 9 bases, with 27 bases between. Germline V CDR1 and CDR2: SGHAT, FQNNGV. CDR3 protein: CASSLDRIGAGRLSGQYF. The CDR3 region has the DNA TGTGCCAGCAGCTTAGACCGAATAGGGGCCGGGCGCCTCTCCGGGCAGTACTTC.

The CDR3 DNA is TGTGCCAGCAGAAACGGGGGACTAGCGGGGCTGTCCGGGGAGCTGTTTTTT. This translates into CASRNGGLAGLSGELFF. The chain recombines TRBV5-6 with TRBJ2-2; 13 nucleotides line up with TRBD2. Germline V gives CDR1 SGHDT, CDR2 YYEEEE. This CDR3 is built from 17 residues. The V gene end was trimmed by 5 bases and the J gene end by 6 bases; junction bases not matched to a gene: 10.

This clone was found once. The chain combines TRBV14 with TRBJ1-3; D is possibly TRBD1 (5 bases). With 3 bases removed from V and 2 bases from J, the gap between germline ends came to 14 bases. The germline V gene has CDR1 SGHDN and CDR2 FVKESK. The CDR3 runs to 16 residues. The CDR3 reads CASSQGPGHPGNTIYF. The CDR3 nucleotides are TGTGCCAGCAGCCAGGGCCCGGGGCATCCTGGAAACACCATATATTTT.

The chain couples TRBV7-9 to TRBJ2-5, with 14 bases fitting TRBD2. Germline loops: CDR1 SEHNR, CDR2 FQNEAQ (reference sequence). V shed 8 bases and J 2 bases; nucleotides not matched to a gene: 13. The CDR3 is 18 amino acids. CDR3 DNA sequence: TGTGCCAGCTCCAGCGGGGGACTAGCGGGGGCCCAACAAGAGACCCAGTACTTC. Its protein is CASSSGGLAGAQQETQYF.

This clone came up once. The chain carries TRBV7-9 and TRBJ2-7; D not resolved. The CDR3 is 13 residues long. V lost 1 base, J lost 2 bases, and 6 bases lay in between. Germline CDR1 is SEHNR and CDR2 is FQNEAQ (reference sequence). CDR3 nucleotide sequence: TGTGCCAGCAGCTTAGACTTGACCTACGAGCAGTACTTC. Its translation is CASSLDLTYEQYF.

Notes on this clone: Other nucleotide sequences from this sample produce the same CDR3. The chain has TRBV27 and TRBJ1-5; weak D call: TRBD1 (6 bases). The CDR3 has 15 amino acids. Trimming shortened V by 3 bases and J by 4 bases, and 13 bases separated the two germline ends. Per the germline V gene, CDR1 is MNHEY and CDR2 is SMNVEV (reference sequence). CDR3 nucleotide sequence: TGTGCCAGCAGTTTCTCGGGGGCAGGGAATCAGCCCCAGCATTTT. Translated, it gives CASSFSGAGNQPQHF.

This clone has only a few counts. The genes are TRBV5-1 and TRBJ2-7, with TRBD2 matching over 10 bases. Germline V gives CDR1 SGHRS, CDR2 YFSETQ. The V gene end was trimmed by 1 base and the J gene end by 2 bases; junction bases not matched to a gene: 3. This CDR3 contains 15 residues. The CDR3 region has the DNA TGCGCCAGCAGCTTGACAGCGGGAGGGACCTACGAGCAGTACTTC. Its translation is CASSLTAGGTYEQYF.

The chain is built from TRBV29-1 and TRBJ2-1, with 10 bases aligning to TRBD2. V gave up 3 bases and J gave up 5 bases; unmatched junction bases: 4. Germline V gene sequence: CDR1 SQVTM, CDR2 ANQGSEA. The CDR3 has 14 amino acids. As DNA, the CDR3 is TGCAGCGTTGAGCTCCTAGCGGGGGACAATGAGCAGTTCTTC. It is translated as CSVELLAGDNEQFF.

This sequence joins TRBV15 and TRBJ2-3, with 8 bases matching TRBD2. From germline, CDR1 is LNHNV and CDR2 YYDKDF (reference sequence). Trimming cost V 3 bases and J 3 bases; bases outside gene matches: 11. This CDR3 region has 17 residues. DNA of the CDR3: TGTGCCACCAGCAGTGTTCCGGGACTAGGGTTTACAGATACGCAGTATTTT. It codes for CATSSVPGLGFTDTQYF. Full variable domain (remainder filled in from reference TRBV15 and TRBJ2-3): DAMVIQNPRYQVTQFGKPVTLSCSQTLNHNVMYWYQQKSSQAPKLLFHYYDKDFNNEADTPDNFQSRRPNTSFCFLDIRSPGLGDTAMYLCATSSVPGLGFTDTQYFGPGTRLTVL.

On this clone itself: The same CDR3 arises from other DNA sequences in this sample as well. The V call is TRBV27, the J call TRBJ1-5, with no clear D. CDR1 is MNHEY, CDR2 SMNVEV, per germline (reference sequence). V lost 1 base and J 6 bases, leaving 4 bases between the germline ends. This CDR3 comprises 12 residues. The CDR3 nucleotides read TGTGCCAGCAGTTTATTTGGTCAGCCCCAGCATTTT. Translated: CASSLFGQPQHF.